This entry features one TCR beta chain sequence. Its target is not known. Primers included in the PCR were 60 Vbeta and 13 Jbeta primers. Assay used: immunoSEQ multiplex PCR; TCRdb lists only in-frame clones, some missing. The sample contains 100,000 to 150,000 clones, roughly a sixth of which appear only once. The entry originates in a study of cytomegalovirus exposure and HLA in healthy donors. Study results and caveats: Serostatus for CMV was the only available immune exposure information. The dataset shows that most TCR sequences were rare, while some public TCRs occurred in many donors. In a later analysis, TCR beta V- and J-gene trimming showed a link to a missense DCLRE1C variant.

CDR1 is SGHVS and CDR2 is FNYEAQ in the germline V gene. V was clipped by 5 bases and J by 2 bases; unmatched bases: 5. CDR3 length: 14 amino acids. The clonotype comes from a female donor in good health and CMV-seropositive. The source material was PBMCs. V and J are TRBV7-6 and TRBJ2-7; 8 positions agree with TRBD1. CDR3 sequence (DNA): TGTGCCAGCAGCGCCGAACAGGGGGCCTACGAGCAGTACTTC. Encoded protein: CASSAEQGAYEQYF.